This TCR beta chain was recovered during a study of beta chain features in type 1 diabetes. This clone was recorded a few times. Antigen unknown. Study-wide findings and caveats: For patients and controls alike, PCR might favor shorter templates to the same degree. Within patients, naive, central memory and Treg TCRB repertoires seemed more similar than within healthy donors. People with Type 1 diabetes carried modestly yet significantly shorter TCRB CDR3s in all four CD4+ subsets.

TCRB transcripts that were expressed got sequenced, as all of the isolated RNA had been reverse transcribed. TCRdb's copy holds only in-frame clones and misses some; the assay was immunoSEQ multiplex PCR. This sample has more than 300,000 clones, with roughly 12% found just once. CD45RO/CCR7/CD25/CD127/CD95/CD27 sorting isolated CD4+ naive, central memory, regulatory and stem cell-like memory cells. Sequenced: naive CD4+ T cells from blood. This clonotype originated in a woman aged 18-29 years with type 1 diabetes.

DNA of the CDR3: TGTGCCAGCAGCCAAATCGACAGAACCTACGAGCAGTACTTC. Protein sequence: CASSQIDRTYEQYF. The V gene is TRBV4-2, the J gene TRBJ2-7, with TRBD1 as a possible D gene (5 bases). The germline V and J ends were trimmed by 2 bases and 2 bases, with 10 bases remaining between them. This CDR3 comprises 14 residues. Germline CDR1 and CDR2: LGHNA and YNFKEQ.